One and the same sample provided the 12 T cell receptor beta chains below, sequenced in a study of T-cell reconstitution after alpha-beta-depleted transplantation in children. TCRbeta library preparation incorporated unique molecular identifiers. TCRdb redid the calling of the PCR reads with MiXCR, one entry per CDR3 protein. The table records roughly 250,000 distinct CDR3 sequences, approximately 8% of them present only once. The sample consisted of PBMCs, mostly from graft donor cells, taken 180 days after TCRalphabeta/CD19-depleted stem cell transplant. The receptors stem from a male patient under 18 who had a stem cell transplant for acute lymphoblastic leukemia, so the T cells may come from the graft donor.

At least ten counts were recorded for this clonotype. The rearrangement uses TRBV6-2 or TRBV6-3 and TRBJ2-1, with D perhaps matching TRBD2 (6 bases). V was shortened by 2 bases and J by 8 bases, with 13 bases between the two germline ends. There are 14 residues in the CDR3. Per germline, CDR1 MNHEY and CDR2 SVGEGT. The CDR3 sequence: CASSYAPTSYEQFF. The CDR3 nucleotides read TGTGCCAGCAGTTACGCCCCAACTAGCTATGAGCAGTTCTTC.

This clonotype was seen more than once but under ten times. The CDR3 DNA reads TGTGCCAGCAGTCCCCCAGGGACAGTGGCCGGGGAGCTGTTTTTT. Translated, it gives CASSPPGTVAGELFF. The gene calls are TRBV28 and TRBJ2-2, with 7 bases matching TRBD1. Losses at the gene ends were 5 bases for V and 6 bases for J; bases not matched to a gene: 9. The CDR3 loop spans 15 amino acids. Germline CDR1 is MDHEN and CDR2 is SYDVKM.

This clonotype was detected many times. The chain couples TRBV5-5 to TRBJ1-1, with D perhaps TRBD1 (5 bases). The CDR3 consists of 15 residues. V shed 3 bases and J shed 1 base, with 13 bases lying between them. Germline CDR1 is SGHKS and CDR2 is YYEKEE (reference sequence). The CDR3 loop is CASSSTGLPNTEAFF. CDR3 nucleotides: TGTGCCAGCAGCTCAACGGGACTTCCGAACACTGAAGCTTTCTTT.

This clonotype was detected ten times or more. The DNA for the CDR3 is TGTGCCAGCAGTCTTCAGGGGAACTATGGCTACACCTTC. It specifies CASSLQGNYGYTF. The chain is built from TRBV12-3 or TRBV12-4 and TRBJ1-2; tentatively, D is TRBD1 (6 bases). V was trimmed by 5 bases and J by 2 bases, leaving 9 bases between them. The CDR3 spans 13 residues.

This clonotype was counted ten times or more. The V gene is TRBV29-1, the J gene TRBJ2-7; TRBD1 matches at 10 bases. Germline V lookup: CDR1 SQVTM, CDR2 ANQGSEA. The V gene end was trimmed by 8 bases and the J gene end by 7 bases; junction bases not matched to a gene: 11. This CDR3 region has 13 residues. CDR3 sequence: CSQRDRGQGEQYF. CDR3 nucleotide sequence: TGCAGCCAACGGGACAGGGGCCAGGGGGAGCAGTACTTC.

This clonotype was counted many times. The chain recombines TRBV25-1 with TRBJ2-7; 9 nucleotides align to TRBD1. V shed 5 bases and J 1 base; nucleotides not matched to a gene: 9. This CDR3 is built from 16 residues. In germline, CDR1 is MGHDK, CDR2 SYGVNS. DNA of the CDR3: TGTGCCAGCAGTCCCCTAGGGGGACAGGGTTCCTACGAGCAGTACTTC. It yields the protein CASSPLGGQGSYEQYF.

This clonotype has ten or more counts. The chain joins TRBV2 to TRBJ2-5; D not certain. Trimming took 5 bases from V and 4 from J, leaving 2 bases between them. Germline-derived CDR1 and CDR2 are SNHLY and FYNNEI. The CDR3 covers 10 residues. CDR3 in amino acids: CASSTETQYF. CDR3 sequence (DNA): TGTGCCAGCAGTACAGAGACCCAGTACTTC.

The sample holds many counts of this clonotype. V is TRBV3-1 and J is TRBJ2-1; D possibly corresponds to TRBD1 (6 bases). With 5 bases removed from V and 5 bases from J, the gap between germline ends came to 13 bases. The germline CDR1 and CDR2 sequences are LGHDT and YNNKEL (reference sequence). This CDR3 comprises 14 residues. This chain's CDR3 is CASSIGTPNNEQFF. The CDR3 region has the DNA TGTGCCAGCAGCATCGGGACACCTAACAATGAGCAGTTCTTC.

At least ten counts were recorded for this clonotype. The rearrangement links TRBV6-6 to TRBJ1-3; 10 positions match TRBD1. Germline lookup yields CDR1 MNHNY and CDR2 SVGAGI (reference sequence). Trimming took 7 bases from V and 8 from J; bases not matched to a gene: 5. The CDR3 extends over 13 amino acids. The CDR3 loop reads CASTGQGEYTIYF. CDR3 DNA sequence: TGTGCCAGCACCGGACAGGGGGAATACACCATATATTTT.

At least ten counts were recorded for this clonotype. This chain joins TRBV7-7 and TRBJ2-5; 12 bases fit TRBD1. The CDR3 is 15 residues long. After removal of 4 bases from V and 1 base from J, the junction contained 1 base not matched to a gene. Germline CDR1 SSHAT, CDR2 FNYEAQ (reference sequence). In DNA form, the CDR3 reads TGTGCCAGCAGCTGGGGACAGGGGGCCCAAGAGACCCAGTACTTC. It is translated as CASSWGQGAQETQYF.

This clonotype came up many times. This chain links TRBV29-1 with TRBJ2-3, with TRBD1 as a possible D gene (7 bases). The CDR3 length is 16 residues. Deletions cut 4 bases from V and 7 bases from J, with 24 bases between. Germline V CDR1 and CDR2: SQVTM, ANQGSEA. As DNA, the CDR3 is TGCAGCGTTGTGGGCTGGGAGGCGGACAGGACGAATACGCAGTATTTT. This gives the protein CSVVGWEADRTNTQYF.

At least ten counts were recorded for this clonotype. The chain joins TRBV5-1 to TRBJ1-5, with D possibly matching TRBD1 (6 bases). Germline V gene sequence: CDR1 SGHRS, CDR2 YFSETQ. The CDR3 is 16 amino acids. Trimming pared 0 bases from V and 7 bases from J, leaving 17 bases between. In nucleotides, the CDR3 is TGCGCCAGCAGCTTGGAAGGCAGGGGACTCGGACAGCCCCAGCATTTT. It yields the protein CASSLEGRGLGQPQHF.